This T cell receptor beta chain appears in the sequencing data of a study of blood T cell repertoires in COVID-19. Study summary: Collection of acute and convalescent COVID-19 samples took place in the United States, Italy and Spain.

Germline trimming cut 0 bases from V and 0 bases from J; bases unmatched to any gene: 6. There are 17 residues in the CDR3. Looked up from germline, CDR1 is SGHRS and CDR2 is YFSETQ. Using immunoSEQ multiplex PCR, the repertoire was profiled, and TCRdb retains in-frame clones only, with some absent. The sample gives around 190,000 clones, around nine tenths of which show up once; 1.5% to 2% is in the top ten. The chain uses TRBV5-1 and TRBJ1-1; 9 bases map to TRBD1. This receptor was obtained from a man between 18 and 29 years old with active or convalescent COVID-19. Source material: peripheral blood. The CDR3 region is CASSLEGQGRLNTEAFF. The CDR3 DNA follows: TGCGCCAGCAGCTTGGAAGGACAGGGGCGTCTGAACACTGAAGCTTTCTTT.